What follows are 21 T cell receptor beta chains derived from one specimen sequenced in a study of blood T cells in healthy people across ages. Primed by a sample-barcoded 5' primer and a J-beta primer mix, a second PCR proceeded for about 7 to 11 cycles. TCRdb re-called the 5' RACE reads with MiXCR, one entry per CDR3 protein. This table holds some 930,000 distinct CDR3 sequences, under 35% found once. This sample also appeared in a second study, on T cells of mothers and their children.

The specimen sequenced was blood. These receptors originate from a woman aged 40 to 49 in good health.

There are a few counts of this clonotype. The gene calls are TRBV20-1 and TRBJ1-1; D call uncertain. The germline V gene encodes CDR1 DFQATT and CDR2 SNEGSKA (reference sequence). The V end lost 3 bases, the J end lost 1 base, and 12 bases lay between the germline ends. The CDR3 consists of 14 residues. The CDR3 sequence: CSARGTVQNTEAFF. DNA for the CDR3: TGCAGTGCTAGGGGAACAGTCCAGAACACTGAAGCTTTCTTT.

V and J are TRBV4-1 and TRBJ2-1, with D hard to call. The CDR3 extends over 13 amino acids. Germline V gene lookup returns CDR1 MGHRA and CDR2 YSYEKL. V was pared by 4 bases and J by 9 bases, with 13 bases between. CDR3 residues: CASSPGPWGEQFF. In nucleotides, the CDR3 is TGCGCCAGCAGCCCGGGTCCCTGGGGTGAGCAGTTCTTC.

The V gene is TRBV7-2, the J gene TRBJ2-5, with D possibly TRBD2 on 7 matching bases. V lost 2 bases and J 11 bases, leaving 21 bases between the germline ends. CDR3 length: 15 amino acids. The V gene's germline CDR1 is SGHTA and CDR2 FQGNSA. Here the CDR3 reads CASSLSSGQGGEQYF. The DNA for the CDR3 is TGTGCCAGCAGCTTAAGCTCGGGGCAAGGGGGGGAGCAGTACTTC.

This clonotype was counted ten times or more. The chain couples TRBV6-1 to TRBJ2-7; D could derive from TRBD1 or TRBD2 (5 bases each). The CDR3 consists of 14 residues. Trimming removed 2 bases at V and 3 bases at J, with 11 bases between. The germline CDR1 and CDR2 sequences are MNHNS and SASEGT. As DNA, the CDR3 is TGTGCCAGCAGTGAAACCCCAGGGAGCTACGAGCAGTACTTC. This translates into CASSETPGSYEQYF.

This clonotype was counted many times. The chain uses TRBV29-1 and TRBJ1-2; no definite D call. V lost 5 bases and J 6 bases, leaving 10 bases between the germline ends. The CDR3 sequence is 11 residues long. Germline assignment: CDR1 SQVTM and CDR2 ANQGSEA. The CDR3 loop is CSVRESNGYTF. The CDR3 nucleotides are TGCAGCGTTAGGGAATCGAATGGCTACACCTTC.

This chain connects TRBV9 to TRBJ1-4; weak D call: TRBD1 (6 bases). Trimming removed 2 bases from V and 4 bases from J, with 9 bases in between. Germline V gene sequence: CDR1 SGDLS, CDR2 YYNGEE. The CDR3 is 14 amino acids. Here the CDR3 DNA reads TGTGCCAGCAGCGTCGGGGGCTTTAATGAAAAACTGTTTTTT. Residues: CASSVGGFNEKLFF.

V and J are TRBV28 and TRBJ1-5; D gene uncertain. V gave up 5 bases and J gave up 3 bases, with 8 bases separating them. The CDR3 is 13 residues long. Germline CDR1 and CDR2: MDHEN and SYDVKM. CDR3 protein: CASSRAYNQPQHF. CDR3 DNA: TGTGCCAGCAGTCGGGCTTACAATCAGCCCCAGCATTTT.

This clonotype was detected many times. The chain employs TRBV24-1 and TRBJ2-7; a weak D match, TRBD2 (5 bases). V was shortened by 2 bases and J by 0 bases, with 10 bases between the two germline ends. The CDR3 loop spans 15 amino acids. Germline lookup yields CDR1 KGHDR and CDR2 SFDVKD. CDR3 amino acids: CATSDSRTFSYEQYF. The CDR3 coding sequence is TGTGCCACCAGTGATTCTCGGACTTTCTCCTACGAGCAGTACTTC.

The V gene is TRBV29-1, the J gene TRBJ1-2; TRBD1 is a possible D gene (5 bases). V lost 6 bases and J 2 bases, leaving 16 bases between the germline ends. The CDR3 extends over 14 amino acids. Germline-derived CDR1 and CDR2 are SQVTM and ANQGSEA. The CDR3 coding sequence is TGCAGCGTGTGGGATGGGGGATCAAACTATGGCTACACCTTC. It translates to CSVWDGGSNYGYTF.

This chain uses TRBV7-9 with TRBJ2-7; TRBD2 is a possible D gene (6 bases). V lost 4 bases and J lost 1, with 11 bases in between. The germline V gene has CDR1 SEHNR and CDR2 FQNEAQ (reference sequence). The CDR3 has 14 residues. The CDR3 coding sequence is TGTGCCAGCAGCTCGTTCGGAGGGTCCTACGAGCAGTACTTC. Its translation is CASSSFGGSYEQYF.

This clonotype was picked up many times. The chain joins TRBV20-1 to TRBJ2-5, with 8 bases matching TRBD2. CDR3 length equals 15 residues. V shed 2 bases and J 2 bases; nucleotides not matched to a gene: 7. CDR1 and CDR2 (germline): DFQATT, SNEGSKA (reference sequence). CDR3 DNA: TGCAGTGCTAGAATAACCGGGACTAGGCAAGAGACCCAGTACTTC. This encodes CSARITGTRQETQYF.

Only one count was recorded for this clonotype. This chain joins TRBV18 and TRBJ2-1; maybe TRBD1 (7 bases). Germline loops: CDR1 KGHSH, CDR2 LQKENI. The CDR3 is made up of 14 amino acids. The V end lost 4 bases, the J end lost 9 bases, and 16 bases lay between the germline ends. Here the CDR3 reads CASSLAQGGSEQFF. As DNA, the CDR3 is TGTGCCAGCTCACTGGCGCAGGGGGGCAGTGAGCAGTTCTTC.

The chain carries TRBV27 and TRBJ2-7; D is uncertain. The V end lost 10 bases, the J end lost 2 bases, and 15 bases lay between the germline ends. The CDR3 consists of 13 residues. Germline V gene sequence: CDR1 MNHEY, CDR2 SMNVEV (reference sequence). CDR3 nucleotides: TGTGCCACCGCTTCGGGCCGAACCTACGAGCAGTACTTC. Encoded protein: CATASGRTYEQYF.

In this sample, this clonotype turned up many times. This chain uses TRBV12-3 or TRBV12-4 with TRBJ2-7; no definite D call. This CDR3 is 15 amino acids long. The V and J ends lost 5 bases and 1 base respectively, with 15 bases between them. This CDR3 is CASSPSPPTSYEQYF. For the CDR3, the DNA is TGTGCCAGCAGTCCCAGTCCTCCAACTTCCTACGAGCAGTACTTC.

The chain has TRBV20-1 and TRBJ1-1, with D perhaps matching TRBD1 (5 bases). This CDR3 is built from 14 residues. The germline CDR1 and CDR2 sequences are DFQATT and SNEGSKA (reference sequence). Trimming took 3 bases from V and 6 from J, leaving 17 bases between them. CDR3 bases: TGCAGTGCTAGTAAACAGGAAGTGGGCCCTGAAGCTTTCTTT. Translation: CSASKQEVGPEAFF.

The chain recombines TRBV19 with TRBJ2-1, with 11 bases that match TRBD2. The CDR3 extends over 18 amino acids. V lost 4 bases and J lost 2; bases outside the gene matches: 10. Looked up from germline, CDR1 is LNHDA and CDR2 is SQIVND (reference sequence). CDR3 sequence (DNA): TGTGCCAGTAGTAGGACCCCCCTAGCGGGGGGTACCTACAATGAGCAGTTCTTC. Translating gives CASSRTPLAGGTYNEQFF.

This clonotype was observed many times. The chain uses TRBV5-1 and TRBJ1-4; unclear D gene. The germline CDR1 and CDR2 sequences are SGHRS and YFSETQ. Trimming shortened V by 4 bases and J by 5 bases, and 9 bases separated the two germline ends. The CDR3 sequence is 13 residues long. The CDR3 DNA follows: TGCGCCAGCAGCACGACCGAGAATGAAAAACTGTTTTTT. It is translated as CASSTTENEKLFF.

V and J are TRBV12-3 or TRBV12-4 and TRBJ1-1; unclear D gene. V was cut by 6 bases and J by 1 base, with 15 bases left in between. This CDR3 has 15 residues. CDR3 region: CASSGKQVSNTEAFF. The CDR3 nucleotides read TGTGCCAGCAGCGGGAAGCAGGTTTCGAACACTGAAGCTTTCTTT.

J is TRBJ1-6 and V is TRBV5-1; D remains ambiguous. This CDR3 comprises 16 residues. Trimming removed 6 bases from V and 4 bases from J, with 17 bases in between. Germline V gene lookup returns CDR1 SGHRS and CDR2 YFSETQ. CDR3 DNA sequence: TGCGCCAGCAAACTTGGTTATGGTCTTTATAATTCACCCCTCCACTTT. Its protein product is CASKLGYGLYNSPLHF.

In this sample, this clonotype turned up many times. The rearrangement uses TRBV7-8 and TRBJ2-7; D might be TRBD1 (6 bases). Trimming pared 2 bases from V and 2 bases from J, leaving 10 bases between. In germline, CDR1 is SGHVS, CDR2 FQNEAQ. The CDR3 spans 14 residues. CDR3 DNA sequence: TGTGCCAGCAGCTTATCGGACAGACCCTACGAGCAGTACTTC. Amino acid sequence: CASSLSDRPYEQYF.

Ten or more counts support this clonotype. The rearrangement uses TRBV27 and TRBJ2-6, with D unclear. Germline-derived CDR1 and CDR2 are MNHEY and SMNVEV (reference sequence). V lost 2 bases, J lost 1 base, and 9 bases lay in between. The CDR3 has 16 residues. CDR3 in DNA: TGTGCCAGCAGTTTAATAGGGTCGTCTGGGGCCAACGTCCTGACTTTC. Encoded protein: CASSLIGSSGANVLTF.